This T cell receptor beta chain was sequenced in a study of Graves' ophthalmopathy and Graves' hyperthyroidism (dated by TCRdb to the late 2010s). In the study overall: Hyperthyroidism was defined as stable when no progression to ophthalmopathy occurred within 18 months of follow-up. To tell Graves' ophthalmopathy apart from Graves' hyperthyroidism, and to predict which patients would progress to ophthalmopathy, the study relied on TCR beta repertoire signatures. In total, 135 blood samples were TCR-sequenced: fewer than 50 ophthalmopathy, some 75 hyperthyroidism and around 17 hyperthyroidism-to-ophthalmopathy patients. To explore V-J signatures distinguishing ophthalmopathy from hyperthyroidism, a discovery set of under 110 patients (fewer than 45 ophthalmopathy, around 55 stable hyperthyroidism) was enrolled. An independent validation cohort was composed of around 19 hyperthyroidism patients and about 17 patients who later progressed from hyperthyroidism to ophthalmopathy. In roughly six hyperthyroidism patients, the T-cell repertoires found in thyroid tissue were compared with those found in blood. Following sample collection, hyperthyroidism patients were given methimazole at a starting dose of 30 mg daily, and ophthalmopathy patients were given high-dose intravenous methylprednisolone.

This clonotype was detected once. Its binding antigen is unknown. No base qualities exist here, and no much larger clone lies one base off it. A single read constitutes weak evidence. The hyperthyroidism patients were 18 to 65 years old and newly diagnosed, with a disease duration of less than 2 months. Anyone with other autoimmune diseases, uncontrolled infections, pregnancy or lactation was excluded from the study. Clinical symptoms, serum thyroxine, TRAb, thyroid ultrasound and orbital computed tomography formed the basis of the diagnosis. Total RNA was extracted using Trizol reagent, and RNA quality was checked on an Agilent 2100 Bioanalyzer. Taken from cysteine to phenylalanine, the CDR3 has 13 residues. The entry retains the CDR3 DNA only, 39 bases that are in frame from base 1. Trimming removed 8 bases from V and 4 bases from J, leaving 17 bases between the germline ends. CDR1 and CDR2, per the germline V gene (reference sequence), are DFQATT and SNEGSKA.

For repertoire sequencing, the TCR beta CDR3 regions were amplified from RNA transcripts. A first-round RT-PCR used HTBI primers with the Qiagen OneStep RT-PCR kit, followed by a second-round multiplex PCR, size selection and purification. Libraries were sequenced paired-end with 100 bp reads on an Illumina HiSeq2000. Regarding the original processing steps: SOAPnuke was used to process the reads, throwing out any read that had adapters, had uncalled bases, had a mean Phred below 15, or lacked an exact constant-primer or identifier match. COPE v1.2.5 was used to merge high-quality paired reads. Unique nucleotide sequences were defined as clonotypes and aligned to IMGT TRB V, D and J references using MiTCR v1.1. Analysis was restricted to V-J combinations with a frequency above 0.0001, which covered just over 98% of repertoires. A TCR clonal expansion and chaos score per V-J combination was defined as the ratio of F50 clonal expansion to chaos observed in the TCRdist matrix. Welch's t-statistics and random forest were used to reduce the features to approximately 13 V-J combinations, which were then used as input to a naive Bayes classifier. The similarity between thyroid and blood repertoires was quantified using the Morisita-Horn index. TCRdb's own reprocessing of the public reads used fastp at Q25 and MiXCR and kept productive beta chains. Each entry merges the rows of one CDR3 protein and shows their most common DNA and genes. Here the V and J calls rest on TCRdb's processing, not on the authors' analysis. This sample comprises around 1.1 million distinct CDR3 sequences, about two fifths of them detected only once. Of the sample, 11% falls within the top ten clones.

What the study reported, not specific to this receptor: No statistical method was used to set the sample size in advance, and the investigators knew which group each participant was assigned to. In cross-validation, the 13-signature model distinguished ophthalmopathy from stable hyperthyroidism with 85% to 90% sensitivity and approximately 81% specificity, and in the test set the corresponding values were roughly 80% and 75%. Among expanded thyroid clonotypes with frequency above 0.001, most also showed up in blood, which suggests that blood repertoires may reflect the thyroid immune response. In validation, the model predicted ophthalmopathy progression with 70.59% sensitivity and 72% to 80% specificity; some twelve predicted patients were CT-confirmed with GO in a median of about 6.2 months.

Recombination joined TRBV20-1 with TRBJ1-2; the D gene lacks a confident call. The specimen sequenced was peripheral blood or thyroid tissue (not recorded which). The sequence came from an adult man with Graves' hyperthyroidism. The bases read TGCAGTTTAACGACAACGGGGAGCTATGGCTACACCTTC. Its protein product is CSLTTTGSYGYTF.